The 13 T cell receptor beta chains in this list originate from one sample, sequenced in a study of blood T cell repertoires in COVID-19. The data were produced by immunoSEQ multiplex PCR, yet TCRdb's version contains in-frame clones alone and is incomplete. The sample lists 65,000 to 90,000 clones, roughly 80% occurring once. Sequenced material: peripheral blood. The source is a man in his 70s with COVID-19, enrolled during active disease.

The chain recombines TRBV4-2 with TRBJ1-5, with a weak D call TRBD1 (6 bases). V lost 0 bases, J lost 6 bases, and 15 bases lay in between. The germline V gene encodes CDR1 LGHNA and CDR2 YNFKEQ. The CDR3 has 16 residues. The DNA for the CDR3 is TGTGCCAGCAGCCAAGAAGTTTACAGGGAGGGTCAGCCCCAGCATTTT. Translating it yields CASSQEVYREGQPQHF.

This clone has a handful of counts. The J gene is TRBJ1-2, the V gene TRBV28; perhaps TRBD1 as D (6 bases). CDR1 is MDHEN, CDR2 SYDVKM, per germline. Trimming removed 8 bases at V and 4 bases at J, with 20 bases between. This CDR3 contains 15 residues. The CDR3 here is CASRGGGGPGYGYTF. CDR3 DNA sequence: TGTGCCAGCCGAGGCGGGGGGGGCCCGGGCTATGGCTACACCTTC.

J is TRBJ2-6 and V is TRBV29-1; 11 bases map to TRBD1. Germline CDR1 SQVTM, CDR2 ANQGSEA. Trimming at V came to 4 bases and at J to 0 bases, leaving 5 bases not matched to a gene. The CDR3 runs 17 residues. The CDR3 sequence: CSVGYGTGGSGANVLTF. In DNA form, the CDR3 reads TGCAGCGTTGGGTACGGGACAGGGGGCTCTGGGGCCAACGTCCTGACTTTC.

V and J are TRBV10-3 and TRBJ1-1, with 8 bases lining up with TRBD1. After removal of 4 bases from V and 1 base from J, the junction contained 2 bases not matched to a gene. Germline CDR1 is ENHRY and CDR2 is SYGVKD. The CDR3 sequence is 14 residues long. For the CDR3, the DNA is TGTGCCATCAGTGGAGGACAGGGGAACACTGAAGCTTTCTTT. It translates to CAISGGQGNTEAFF.

The V gene is TRBV6-4, the J gene TRBJ2-3; no definite D call. The germline V gene encodes CDR1 MRHNA and CDR2 SNTAGT. Trimming cost V 5 bases and J 2 bases, with 11 bases left between them. CDR3 size: 14 residues. The CDR3, as DNA: TGTGCCAGCAGTTACACCCAAACCACAGATACGCAGTATTTT. Protein: CASSYTQTTDTQYF.

This clone was seen a handful of times. V gene TRBV18 combines with J gene TRBJ1-3, with D possibly being TRBD1 (5 bases). The CDR3 is 15 amino acids. V lost 3 bases and J lost 4, with 13 bases in between. Looked up from germline, CDR1 is KGHSH and CDR2 is LQKENI. The CDR3 spells CASSPNQGYGNTIYF. The CDR3 region has the DNA TGTGCCAGCTCACCCAATCAGGGATACGGAAACACCATATATTTT.

The CDR3 DNA reads as TGTGCCAGCAGCCACCGGATGGGGCAGACTGAAGCTTTCTTT. Translated, it gives CASSHRMGQTEAFF. The chain links TRBV7-8 to TRBJ1-1; D possibly corresponds to TRBD1 (5 bases). V lost 5 bases, J lost 5 bases, and 15 bases lay in between. Germline V CDR1 and CDR2: SGHVS, FQNEAQ. This CDR3 is 14 amino acids long.

DNA of the CDR3: TGTGCCAGCAGCTTAGGGACAGTGAACTACGAGCAGTACTTC. Translation: CASSLGTVNYEQYF. V gene TRBV7-8 combines with J gene TRBJ2-7, with D tentatively TRBD1 (6 bases). V was trimmed by 1 base and J by 3 bases, leaving 10 bases between them. Germline V CDR1 and CDR2: SGHVS, FQNEAQ. The CDR3 runs 14 residues.

This clone has a single count. The chain is built from TRBV19 and TRBJ1-4, with D unclear. The CDR3 is made up of 13 amino acids. Trimming cost V 6 bases and J 12 bases, with 17 bases left between them. From germline, CDR1 is LNHDA and CDR2 SQIVND (reference sequence). In DNA, the CDR3 is TGTGCCAGTAGGCCGGGAGGATTGGAACAACTGTTTTTT. Protein sequence: CASRPGGLEQLFF.

The chain couples TRBV28 to TRBJ1-3; D uncertain. In germline, CDR1 is MDHEN, CDR2 SYDVKM. The CDR3 is 15 residues long. Between the trimmed V and J ends, which lost 7 bases and 0 bases, there was a span of 13 bases. CDR3 bases: TGTGCCAGCACCTCAATGCCTAGCTCTGGAAACACCATATATTTT. The encoded protein is CASTSMPSSGNTIYF.

The V gene is TRBV5-1, the J gene TRBJ2-2; tentatively, D is TRBD2 (6 bases). The germline V gene encodes CDR1 SGHRS and CDR2 YFSETQ. The CDR3 has 15 residues. The V and J ends lost 3 bases and 0 bases respectively, with 9 bases between them. CDR3 sequence (DNA): TGCGCCAGCAGCTGGGAGGTGTCGAACACCGGGGAGCTGTTTTTT. Its protein product is CASSWEVSNTGELFF.

The chain is built from TRBV18 and TRBJ2-1; 11 bases line up with TRBD2. The CDR3 consists of 15 residues. The V gene's germline CDR1 is KGHSH and CDR2 LQKENI. V dropped 3 bases and J dropped 10; count of bases not matched to a gene: 8. The CDR3 is CASSPMTSGIGEQFF. The CDR3 region has the DNA TGTGCCAGCTCACCGATGACTAGCGGGATTGGCGAGCAGTTCTTC. The full variable domain, with the rest looked up from reference TRBV18 and TRBJ2-1, is NAGVMQNPRHLVRRRGQEARLRCSPMKGHSHVYWYRQLPEEGLKFMVYLQKENIIDESGMPKERFSAEFPKEGPSILRIQQVVRGDSAAYFCASSPMTSGIGEQFFGPGTRLTVL.

The chain recombines TRBV24-1 with TRBJ2-7, with 7 bases identical to TRBD1. J lost 8 bases, V lost 4 bases, and 13 bases had no gene match. The germline gives CDR1 KGHDR, CDR2 SFDVKD. The CDR3 extends over 15 amino acids. The CDR3 nucleotides are TGTGCCACCAGTGACCCTACATTGGGACAGTCTAAGCAGTACTTC. Its protein is CATSDPTLGQSKQYF.